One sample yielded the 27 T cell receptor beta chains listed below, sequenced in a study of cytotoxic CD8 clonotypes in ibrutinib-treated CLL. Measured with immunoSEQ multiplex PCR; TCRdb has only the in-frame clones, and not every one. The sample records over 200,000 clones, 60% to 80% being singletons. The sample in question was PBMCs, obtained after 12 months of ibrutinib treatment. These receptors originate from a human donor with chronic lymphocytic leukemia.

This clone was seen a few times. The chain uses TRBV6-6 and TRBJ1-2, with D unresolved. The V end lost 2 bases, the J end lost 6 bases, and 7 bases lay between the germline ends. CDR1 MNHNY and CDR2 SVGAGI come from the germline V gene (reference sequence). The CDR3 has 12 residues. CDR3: CASSYPTHGYTF. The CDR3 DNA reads TGTGCCAGCAGTTACCCGACCCATGGCTACACCTTC.

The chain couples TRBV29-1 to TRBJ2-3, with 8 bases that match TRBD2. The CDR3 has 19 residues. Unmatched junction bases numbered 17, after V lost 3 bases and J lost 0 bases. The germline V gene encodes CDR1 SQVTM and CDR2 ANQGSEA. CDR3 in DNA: TGCAGCGTTGACCGCCCTTGGAGCGGGAGTTCGAAGAGCACAGATACGCAGTATTTT. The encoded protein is CSVDRPWSGSSKSTDTQYF.

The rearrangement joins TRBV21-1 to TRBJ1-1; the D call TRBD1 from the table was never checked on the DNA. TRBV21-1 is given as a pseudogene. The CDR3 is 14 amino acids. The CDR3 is CASSKAQGRTEAFF. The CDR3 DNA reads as TGTGCCAGCAGCAAAGCACAGGGGAGAACTGAAGCTTTCTTT.

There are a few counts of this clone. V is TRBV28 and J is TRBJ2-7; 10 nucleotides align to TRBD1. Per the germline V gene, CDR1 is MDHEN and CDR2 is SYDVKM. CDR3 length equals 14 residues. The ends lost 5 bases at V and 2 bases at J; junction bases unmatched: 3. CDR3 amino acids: CASSPGQGPYEQYF. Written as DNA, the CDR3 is TGTGCCAGCAGTCCGGGACAGGGGCCCTACGAGCAGTACTTC. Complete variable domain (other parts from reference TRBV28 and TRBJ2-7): DVKVTQSSRYLVKRTGEKVFLECVQDMDHENMFWYRQDPGLGLRLIYFSYDVKMKEKGDIPEGYSVSREKKERFSLILESASTNQTSMYLCASSPGQGPYEQYFGPGTRLTVT.

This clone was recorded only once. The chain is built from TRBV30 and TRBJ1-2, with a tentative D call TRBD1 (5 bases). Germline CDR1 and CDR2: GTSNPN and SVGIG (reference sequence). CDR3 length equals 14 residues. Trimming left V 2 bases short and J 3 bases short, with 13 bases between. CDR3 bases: TGTGCCTGGAGTTTAGCCGGGACCTACTATGGCTACACCTTC. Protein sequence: CAWSLAGTYYGYTF.

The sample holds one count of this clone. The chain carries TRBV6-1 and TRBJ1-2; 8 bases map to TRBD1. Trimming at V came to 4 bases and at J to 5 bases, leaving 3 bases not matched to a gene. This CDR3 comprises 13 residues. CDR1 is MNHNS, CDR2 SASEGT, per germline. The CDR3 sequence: CASSAGGAYGYTF. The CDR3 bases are TGTGCCAGCAGTGCAGGGGGCGCGTATGGCTACACCTTC.

As DNA, the CDR3 is TGTGCCAGCAGCCCAACTGGTAGCACAGATACGCAGTATTTT. It codes for CASSPTGSTDTQYF. The chain recombines TRBV6-5 with TRBJ2-3; D remains unclear. This CDR3 spans 14 amino acids. Germline-derived CDR1 and CDR2 are MNHEY and SVGAGI. The V gene lost 6 bases and the J gene lost 0 bases, with 10 bases spanning the gap.

The CDR3: CASSPTQNTIYF. For the CDR3, the DNA is TGCGCCAGCAGCCCGACGCAAAACACCATATATTTT. The chain recombines TRBV4-1 with TRBJ1-3; no reliable D call. Trimming removed 4 bases from V and 6 bases from J, with 7 bases in between. Germline-derived CDR1 and CDR2 are MGHRA and YSYEKL. The CDR3 extends over 12 amino acids.

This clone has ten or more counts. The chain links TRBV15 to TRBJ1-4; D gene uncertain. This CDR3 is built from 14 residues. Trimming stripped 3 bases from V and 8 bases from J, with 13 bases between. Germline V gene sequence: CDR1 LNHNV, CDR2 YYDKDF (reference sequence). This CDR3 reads CATSSIWEGEKLFF. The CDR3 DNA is TGTGCCACCAGCAGCATATGGGAGGGCGAAAAACTGTTTTTT.

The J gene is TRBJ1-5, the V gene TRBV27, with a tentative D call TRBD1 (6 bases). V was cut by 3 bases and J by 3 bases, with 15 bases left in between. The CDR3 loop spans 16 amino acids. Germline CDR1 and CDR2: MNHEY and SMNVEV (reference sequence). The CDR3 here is CASSFLGAGDNQPQHF. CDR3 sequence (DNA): TGTGCCAGCAGTTTCCTGGGCGCAGGGGACAATCAGCCCCAGCATTTT.

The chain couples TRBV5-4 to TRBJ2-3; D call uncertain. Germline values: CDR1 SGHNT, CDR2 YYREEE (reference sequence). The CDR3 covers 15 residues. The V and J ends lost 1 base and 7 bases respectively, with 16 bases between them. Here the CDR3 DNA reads TGTGCCAGCAGCTTGAGGGTGGGGATGGAGAATACGCAGTATTTT. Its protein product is CASSLRVGMENTQYF.

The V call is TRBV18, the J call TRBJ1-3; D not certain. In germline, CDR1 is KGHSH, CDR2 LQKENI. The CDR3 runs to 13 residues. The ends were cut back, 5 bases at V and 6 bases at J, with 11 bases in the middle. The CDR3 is CASSATEENTIYF. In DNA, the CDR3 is TGTGCCAGCTCAGCCACTGAGGAAAACACCATATATTTT. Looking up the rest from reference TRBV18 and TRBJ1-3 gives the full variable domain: NAGVMQNPRHLVRRRGQEARLRCSPMKGHSHVYWYRQLPEEGLKFMVYLQKENIIDESGMPKERFSAEFPKEGPSILRIQQVVRGDSAAYFCASSATEENTIYFGEGSWLTVV.

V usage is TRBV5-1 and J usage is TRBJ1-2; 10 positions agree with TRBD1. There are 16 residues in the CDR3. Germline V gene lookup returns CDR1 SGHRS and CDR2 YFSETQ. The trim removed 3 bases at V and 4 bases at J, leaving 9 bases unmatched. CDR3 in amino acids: CASSSSNRDRGYGYTF. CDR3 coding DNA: TGCGCCAGCAGCTCATCTAATCGGGACAGGGGCTATGGCTACACCTTC.

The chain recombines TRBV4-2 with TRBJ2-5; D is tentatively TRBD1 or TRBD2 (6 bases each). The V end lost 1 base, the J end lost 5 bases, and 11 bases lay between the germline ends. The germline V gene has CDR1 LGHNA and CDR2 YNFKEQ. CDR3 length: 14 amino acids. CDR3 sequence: CASSQGGALETQYF. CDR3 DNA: TGTGCCAGCAGCCAAGGGGGGGCTCTGGAGACCCAGTACTTC.

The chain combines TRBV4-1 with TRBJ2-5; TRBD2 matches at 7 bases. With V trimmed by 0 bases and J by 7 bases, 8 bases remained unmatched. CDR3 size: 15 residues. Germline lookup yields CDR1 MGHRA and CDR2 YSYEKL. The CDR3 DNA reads TGCGCCAGCAGCCAAGATGGGGAGGGGATGGGGACCCAGTACTTC. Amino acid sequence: CASSQDGEGMGTQYF.

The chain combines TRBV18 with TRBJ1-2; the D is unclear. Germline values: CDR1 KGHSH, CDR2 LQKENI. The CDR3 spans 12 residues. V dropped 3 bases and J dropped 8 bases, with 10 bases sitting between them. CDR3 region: CASSPNREGYTF. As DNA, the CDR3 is TGTGCCAGCTCACCTAACCGAGAAGGCTACACCTTC.

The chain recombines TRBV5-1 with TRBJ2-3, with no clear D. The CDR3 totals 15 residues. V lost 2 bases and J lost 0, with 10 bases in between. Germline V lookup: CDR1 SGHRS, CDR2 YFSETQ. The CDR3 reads CASSLEDPSTDTQYF. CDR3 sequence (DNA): TGCGCCAGCAGCTTAGAAGACCCTAGCACAGATACGCAGTATTTT.

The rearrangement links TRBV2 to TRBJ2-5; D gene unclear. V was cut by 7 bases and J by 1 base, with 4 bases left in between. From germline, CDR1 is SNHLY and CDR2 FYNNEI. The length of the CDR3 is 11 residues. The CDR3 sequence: CASTPQETQYF. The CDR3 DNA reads TGTGCCAGCACTCCCCAAGAGACCCAGTACTTC.

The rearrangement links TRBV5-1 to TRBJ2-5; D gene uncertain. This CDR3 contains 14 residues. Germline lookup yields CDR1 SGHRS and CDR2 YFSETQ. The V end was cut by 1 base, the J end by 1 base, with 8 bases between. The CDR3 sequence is CASSLSWSQETQYF. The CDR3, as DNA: TGCGCCAGCAGCTTGAGCTGGAGCCAAGAGACCCAGTACTTC. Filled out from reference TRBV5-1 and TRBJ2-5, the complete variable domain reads KAGVTQTPRYLIKTRGQQVTLSCSPISGHRSVSWYQQTPGQGLQFLFEYFSETQRNKGNFPGRFSGRQFSNSRSEMNVSTLELGDSALYLCASSLSWSQETQYFGPGTRLLVL.

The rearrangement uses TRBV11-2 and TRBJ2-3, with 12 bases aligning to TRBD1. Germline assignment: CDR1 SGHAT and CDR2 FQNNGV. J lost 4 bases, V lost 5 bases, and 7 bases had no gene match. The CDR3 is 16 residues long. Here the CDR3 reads CASSPGTGGASDTQYF. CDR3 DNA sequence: TGTGCCAGCAGCCCCGGGACAGGGGGCGCCTCAGATACGCAGTATTTT.

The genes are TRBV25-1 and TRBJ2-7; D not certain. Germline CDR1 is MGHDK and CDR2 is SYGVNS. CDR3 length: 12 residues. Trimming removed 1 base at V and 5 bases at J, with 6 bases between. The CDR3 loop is CASSEWVDEQYF. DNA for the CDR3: TGTGCCAGCAGTGAATGGGTGGACGAGCAGTACTTC.

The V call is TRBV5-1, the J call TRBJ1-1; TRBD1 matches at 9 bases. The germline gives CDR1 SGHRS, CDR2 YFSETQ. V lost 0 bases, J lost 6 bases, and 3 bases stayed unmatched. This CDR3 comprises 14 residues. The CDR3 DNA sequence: TGCGCCAGCAGCTTGGGGGACAGGGAGGCTGAAGCTTTCTTT. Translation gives CASSLGDREAEAFF.

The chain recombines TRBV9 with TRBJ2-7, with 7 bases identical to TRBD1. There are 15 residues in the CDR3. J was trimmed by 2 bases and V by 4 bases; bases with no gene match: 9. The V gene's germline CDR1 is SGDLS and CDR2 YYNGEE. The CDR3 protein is CASSLRDSLTYEQYF. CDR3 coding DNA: TGTGCCAGCAGCCTCCGGGACAGCCTTACCTACGAGCAGTACTTC.

CDR3 protein: CASSQGLRTGGNSNQPQHF. DNA of the CDR3: TGTGCCAGCAGCCAAGGACTGAGGACAGGGGGGAATAGCAATCAGCCCCAGCATTTT. This sequence joins TRBV4-2 and TRBJ1-5, with 10 bases matching TRBD1. This CDR3 spans 19 amino acids. V lost 1 base to trimming and J lost 0 bases; unmatched junction nucleotides: 9. Germline loops: CDR1 LGHNA, CDR2 YNFKEQ.

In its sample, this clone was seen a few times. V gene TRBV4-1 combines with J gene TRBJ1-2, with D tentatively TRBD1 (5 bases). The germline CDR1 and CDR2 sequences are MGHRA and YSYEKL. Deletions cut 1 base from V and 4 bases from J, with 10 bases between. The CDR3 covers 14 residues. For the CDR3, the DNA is TGCGCCAGCAGCCAAGTGGGGGTCCTCTATGGCTACACCTTC. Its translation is CASSQVGVLYGYTF.

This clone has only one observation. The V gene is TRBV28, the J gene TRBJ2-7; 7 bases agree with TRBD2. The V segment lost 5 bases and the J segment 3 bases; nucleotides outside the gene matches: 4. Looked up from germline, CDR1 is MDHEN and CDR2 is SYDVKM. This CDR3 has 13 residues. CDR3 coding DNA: TGTGCCAGCAGTGCCGGGACTAACTACGAGCAGTACTTC. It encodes CASSAGTNYEQYF.

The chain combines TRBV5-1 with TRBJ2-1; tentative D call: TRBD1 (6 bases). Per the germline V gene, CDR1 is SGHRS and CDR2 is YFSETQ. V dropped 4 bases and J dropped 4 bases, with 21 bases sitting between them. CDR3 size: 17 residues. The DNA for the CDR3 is TGCGCCAGCAGCACCGACCTACTTGGACAGTCTTACAATGAGCAGTTCTTC. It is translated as CASSTDLLGQSYNEQFF.